The present TCR beta chain was sequenced within a study of OX40 agonist ivuxolimab in advanced cancers. In the study overall: Patients were roughly 83% male with ages roughly 23 to 90, mean around 61.

General observations from the study: CD8+ T cells were the subset that, on average, had more expanded clones than CD4+.

Assay: immunoSEQ multiplex PCR; the TCRdb copy retains only in-frame clones and omits some. In the table there are 100,000 to 150,000 clones, about 90% of which are singletons. Germline-derived CDR1 and CDR2 are SGHAT and FQDESV (reference sequence). J gave up 0 bases and V 3 bases, and 7 bases lay outside the gene matches. CDR3 size: 17 residues. Note on this clone: Its specificity is unknown.

The input for sequencing was CD4+ or CD8+ T cells sorted from blood, taken in a trial of the OX40 agonist ivuxolimab. The source of this sequence is an adult with an advanced solid tumor such as melanoma, head and neck, liver or kidney cancer. The gene calls are TRBV11-1 and TRBJ2-1; 8 nucleotides align to TRBD2. CDR3 nucleotides: TGTGCCAGCAGCTTTGAAACCGGGACTAGCTCCTACAATGAGCAGTTCTTC. Translated: CASSFETGTSSYNEQFF.